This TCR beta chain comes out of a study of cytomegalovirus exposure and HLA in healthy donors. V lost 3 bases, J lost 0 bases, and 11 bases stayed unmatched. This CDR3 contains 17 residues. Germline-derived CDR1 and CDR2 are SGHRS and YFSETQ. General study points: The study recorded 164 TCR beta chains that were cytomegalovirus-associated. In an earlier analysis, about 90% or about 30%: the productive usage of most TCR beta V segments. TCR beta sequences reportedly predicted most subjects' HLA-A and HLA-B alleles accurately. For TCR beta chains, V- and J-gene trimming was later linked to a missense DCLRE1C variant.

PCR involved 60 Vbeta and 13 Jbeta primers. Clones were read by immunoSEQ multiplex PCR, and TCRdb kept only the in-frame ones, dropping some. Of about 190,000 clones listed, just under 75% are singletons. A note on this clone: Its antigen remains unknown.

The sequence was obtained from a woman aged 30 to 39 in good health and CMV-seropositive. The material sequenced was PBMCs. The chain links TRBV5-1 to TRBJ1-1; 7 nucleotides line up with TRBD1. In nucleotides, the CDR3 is TGCGCCAGCAGCTCTAGACAGGGCGCCCGTTTGAACACTGAAGCTTTCTTT. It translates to CASSSRQGARLNTEAFF.